This TCR beta chain was captured in a study of beta chain features in type 1 diabetes. Concerning this clone itself: Its antigen is not known.

Since all of the isolated RNA was reverse transcribed, expressed TCRB transcripts were what got sequenced. The assay was immunoSEQ multiplex PCR, and TCRdb's table has in-frame clones only and misses some. The sample gives around 130,000 clones, approximately 9% of which show up once; 0.75% is in the top ten. Whole-study results and caveats: Shortening that was moderate but significant affected the TCRB CDR3s of Type 1 diabetes patients in all four CD4+ subsets. Small HLA sub-analyses could not settle whether HLA shapes TCRB rearrangement. Researchers reported that naive, central memory and Treg TCRB repertoires appeared more similar in patients than in healthy donors.

Markers CD45RO/CCR7/CD25/CD127/CD95/CD27 served to sort CD4+ naive, central memory, regulatory and stem cell-like memory cells. Sorted populations all exceeded 95% purity. V lost 1 base to trimming and J lost 10 bases, with 17 bases between them. Per the germline V gene, CDR1 is SGHDN and CDR2 is FVKESK. CDR3 size: 15 residues. The TCR originated in a man aged 30-40 years with type 1 diabetes. Sequencing was carried out using central memory CD4+ T cells from blood. The V call is TRBV14, the J call TRBJ2-1; D gene uncertain. CDR3 loop: CASSQVEAAPLEQFF. The DNA of the CDR3 is TGTGCCAGCAGCCAAGTAGAAGCCGCCCCCTTGGAGCAGTTCTTC.